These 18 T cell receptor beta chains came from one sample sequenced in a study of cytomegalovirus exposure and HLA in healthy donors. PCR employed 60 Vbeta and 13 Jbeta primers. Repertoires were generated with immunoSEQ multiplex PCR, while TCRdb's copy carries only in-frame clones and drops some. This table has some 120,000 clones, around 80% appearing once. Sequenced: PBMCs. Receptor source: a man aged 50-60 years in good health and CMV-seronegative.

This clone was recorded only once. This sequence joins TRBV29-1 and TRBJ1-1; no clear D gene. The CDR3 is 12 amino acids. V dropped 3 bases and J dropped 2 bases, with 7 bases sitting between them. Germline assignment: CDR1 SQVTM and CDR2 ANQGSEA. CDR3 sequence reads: CSVDQVNTEAFF. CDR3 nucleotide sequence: TGCAGCGTTGATCAGGTCAACACTGAAGCTTTCTTT.

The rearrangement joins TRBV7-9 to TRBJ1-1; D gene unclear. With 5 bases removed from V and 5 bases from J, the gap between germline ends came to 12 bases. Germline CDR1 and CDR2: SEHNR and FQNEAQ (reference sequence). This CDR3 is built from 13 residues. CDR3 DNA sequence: TGTGCCAGCAGCCTAGGAGGTGGAACTGAAGCTTTCTTT. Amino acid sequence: CASSLGGGTEAFF.

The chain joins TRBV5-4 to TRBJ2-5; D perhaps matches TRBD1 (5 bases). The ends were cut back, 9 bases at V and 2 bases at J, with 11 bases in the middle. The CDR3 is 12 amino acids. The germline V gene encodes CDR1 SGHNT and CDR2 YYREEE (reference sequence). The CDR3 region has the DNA TGTGCCATTTCCAAGGGGCAAGAGACCCAGTACTTC. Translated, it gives CAISKGQETQYF.

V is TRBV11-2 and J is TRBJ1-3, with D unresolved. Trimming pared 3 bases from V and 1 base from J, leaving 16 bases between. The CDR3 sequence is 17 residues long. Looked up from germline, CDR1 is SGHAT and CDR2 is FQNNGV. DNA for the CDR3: TGTGCCAGCAGCTTCCAAGTCGGGAAGTCATCTGGAAACACCATATATTTT. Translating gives CASSFQVGKSSGNTIYF.

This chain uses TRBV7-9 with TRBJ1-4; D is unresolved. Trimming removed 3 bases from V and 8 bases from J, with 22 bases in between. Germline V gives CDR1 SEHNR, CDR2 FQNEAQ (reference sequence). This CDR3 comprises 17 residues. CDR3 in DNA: TGTGCCAGCAGCTTCCCCACCCCGACAACGGTCGGAGAAAAACTGTTTTTT. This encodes CASSFPTPTTVGEKLFF.

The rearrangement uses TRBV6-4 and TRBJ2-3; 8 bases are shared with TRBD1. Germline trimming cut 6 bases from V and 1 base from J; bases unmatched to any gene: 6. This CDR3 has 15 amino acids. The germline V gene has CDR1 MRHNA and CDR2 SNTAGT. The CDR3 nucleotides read TGTGCCAGCAGCCTGACAGGGGATGGCACAGATACGCAGTATTTT. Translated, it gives CASSLTGDGTDTQYF.

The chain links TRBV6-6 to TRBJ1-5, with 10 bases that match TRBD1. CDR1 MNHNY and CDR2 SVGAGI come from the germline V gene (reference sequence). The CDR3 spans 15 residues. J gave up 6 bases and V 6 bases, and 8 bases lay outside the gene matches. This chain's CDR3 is CASRPGQGYPQPQHF. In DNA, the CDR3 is TGTGCCAGCAGACCGGGACAGGGGTATCCTCAGCCCCAGCATTTT.

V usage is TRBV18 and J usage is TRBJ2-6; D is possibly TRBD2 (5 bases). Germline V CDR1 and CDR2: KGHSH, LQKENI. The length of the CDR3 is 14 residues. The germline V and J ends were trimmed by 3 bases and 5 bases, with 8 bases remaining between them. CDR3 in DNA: TGTGCCAGCTCACCTGAGGGAAGGGCCAACGTCCTGACTTTC. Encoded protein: CASSPEGRANVLTF. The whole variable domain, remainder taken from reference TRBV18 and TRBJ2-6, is NAGVMQNPRHLVRRRGQEARLRCSPMKGHSHVYWYRQLPEEGLKFMVYLQKENIIDESGMPKERFSAEFPKEGPSILRIQQVVRGDSAAYFCASSPEGRANVLTFGAGSRLTVL.

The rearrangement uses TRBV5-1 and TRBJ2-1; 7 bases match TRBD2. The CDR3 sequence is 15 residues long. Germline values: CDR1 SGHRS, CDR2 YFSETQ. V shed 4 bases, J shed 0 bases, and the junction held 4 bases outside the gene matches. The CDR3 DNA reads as TGCGCCAGCAGCGCTACGGGGGGCTCCTACAATGAGCAGTTCTTC. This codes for CASSATGGSYNEQFF.

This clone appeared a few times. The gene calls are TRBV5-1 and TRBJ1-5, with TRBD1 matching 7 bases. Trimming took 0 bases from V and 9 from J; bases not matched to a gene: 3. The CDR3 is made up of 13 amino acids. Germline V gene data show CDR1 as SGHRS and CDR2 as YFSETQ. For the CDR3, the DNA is TGCGCCAGCAGCTTGGGACAGGGAAGGCCCCAGCATTTT. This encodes CASSLGQGRPQHF.

The CDR3 loop reads CSVEGPGVTEAFF. The CDR3 nucleotides are TGCAGCGTTGAGGGCCCGGGGGTTACTGAAGCTTTCTTT. This chain joins TRBV29-1 and TRBJ1-1; a possible D gene is TRBD1 (5 bases). Trimming cost V 3 bases and J 5 bases, with 13 bases left between them. Germline V gene sequence: CDR1 SQVTM, CDR2 ANQGSEA. The CDR3 sequence is 13 residues long.

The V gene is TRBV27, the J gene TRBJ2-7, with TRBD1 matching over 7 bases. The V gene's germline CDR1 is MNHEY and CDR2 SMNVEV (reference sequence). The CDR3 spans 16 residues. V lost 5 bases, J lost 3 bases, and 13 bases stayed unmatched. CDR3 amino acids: CASSPPTGSGIYEQYF. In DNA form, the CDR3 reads TGTGCCAGCAGTCCTCCGACAGGGTCCGGAATCTACGAGCAGTACTTC.

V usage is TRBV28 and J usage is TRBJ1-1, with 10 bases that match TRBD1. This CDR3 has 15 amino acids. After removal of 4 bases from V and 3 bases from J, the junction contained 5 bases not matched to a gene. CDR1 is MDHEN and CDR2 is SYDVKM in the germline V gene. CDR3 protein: CASSSGDRGHTEAFF. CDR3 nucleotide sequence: TGTGCCAGCAGTTCCGGGGACAGGGGTCACACTGAAGCTTTCTTT.

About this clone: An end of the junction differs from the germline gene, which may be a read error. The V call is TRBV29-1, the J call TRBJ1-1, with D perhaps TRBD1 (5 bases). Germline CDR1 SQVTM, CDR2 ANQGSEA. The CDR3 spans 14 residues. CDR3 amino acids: CSAEPRGARTEAFF. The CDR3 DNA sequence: TGCAGCGCTGAACCGCGTGGGGCTAGAACTGAAGCTTTCTTT.

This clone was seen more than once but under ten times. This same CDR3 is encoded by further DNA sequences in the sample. This CDR3 is CASSMGRGNYGYTF. Written as DNA, the CDR3 is TGTGCCAGTAGTATGGGCAGGGGGAACTATGGCTACACCTTC. The chain links TRBV19 to TRBJ1-2; 7 nucleotides align to TRBD1. The germline V gene encodes CDR1 LNHDA and CDR2 SQIVND (reference sequence). V shed 3 bases and J 2 bases; nucleotides not matched to a gene: 3. The CDR3 totals 14 residues.

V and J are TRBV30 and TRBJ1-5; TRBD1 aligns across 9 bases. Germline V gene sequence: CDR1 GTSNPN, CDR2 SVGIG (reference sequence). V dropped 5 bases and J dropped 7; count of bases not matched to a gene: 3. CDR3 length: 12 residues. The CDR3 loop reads CAWGTGSQPQHF. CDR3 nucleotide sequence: TGTGCCTGGGGGACAGGGAGCCAGCCCCAGCATTTT.

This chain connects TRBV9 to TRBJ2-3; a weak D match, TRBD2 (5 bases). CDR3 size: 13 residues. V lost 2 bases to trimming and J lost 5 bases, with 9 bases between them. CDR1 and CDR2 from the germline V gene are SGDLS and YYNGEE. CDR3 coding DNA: TGTGCCAGCAGCGTTGAGGGCCTAGATACGCAGTATTTT. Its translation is CASSVEGLDTQYF.

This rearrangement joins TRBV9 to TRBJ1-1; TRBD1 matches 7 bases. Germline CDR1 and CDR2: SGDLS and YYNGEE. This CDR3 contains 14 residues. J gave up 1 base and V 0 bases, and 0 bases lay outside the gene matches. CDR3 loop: CASSVGQGNTEAFF. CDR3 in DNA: TGTGCCAGCAGCGTAGGACAGGGGAACACTGAAGCTTTCTTT.